These T cell receptor beta chains were read from a single sample in a study of blood T cell repertoires in COVID-19. Data came from immunoSEQ multiplex PCR; TCRdb stores just in-frame clones and leaves some out. The profile shows about 470,000 clones, roughly 90% of them singletons. Source material: PBMCs or T cells enriched from blood (not recorded which). Receptor source: a woman aged 18-30 years who had recovered from COVID-19. Each CDR3 is given with its conserved first and last residue. The order of the fields is J gene, CDR3 length, clone size, V gene, D gene, CDR3 DNA, CDR3 protein. The D gene is left open where the match is weak. Clone size, where shown, is once, few, many, or a class for clones that have expanded.

TRBJ2-2,15,.,TRBV5-1,.,TGCGCCAGCAGCTTGGTCTCTTCGGGCACCGGGGAGCTGTTTTTT,CASSLVSSGTGELFF
TRBJ2-7,14,.,TRBV5-1,TRBD1,TGCGCCAGCAGCTGGGGACAGGGCGGCTACGAGCAGTACTTC,CASSWGQGGYEQYF
TRBJ1-2,14,.,TRBV11-2,.,TGTGCCAGCGCCTTGAGCGGGGATAACTATGGCTACACCTTC,CASALSGDNYGYTF
TRBJ1-1,13,.,TRBV12-3/TRBV12-4,TRBD1,TGTGCCAGCAGTTGGGACAGGAACACTGAAGCTTTCTTT,CASSWDRNTEAFF
TRBJ1-6,14,.,TRBV6-5,.,TGTGCCAGCAGTTACAGGGATCCGGGGTCACCCCTCCACTTT,CASSYRDPGSPLHF
TRBJ1-2,17,.,TRBV19,.,TGTGCCAGTAGTCCCCTAACAGGGCCGCCTCGTAACTATGGCTACACCTTC,CASSPLTGPPRNYGYTF
TRBJ2-7,16,.,TRBV12-5,TRBD1,TGTGCTAGTGGTTTGATCCTCGGGACAGGGCCCAGCGAGCAGTACTTC,CASGLILGTGPSEQYF
TRBJ1-1,15,.,TRBV5-4,.,TGTGCCAGCAGCTCAGGACAGAGCATGAACACTGAAGCTTTCTTT,CASSSGQSMNTEAFF
TRBJ1-3,14,.,TRBV2,.,TGTGCCAGCAGTGCCATGCGATCTGGAAACACCATATATTTT,CASSAMRSGNTIYF
TRBJ1-1,13,.,TRBV2,TRBD1,TGTGCCAGCAGGGGACAGGGATTAATTAGAGCTTTCTTT,CASRGQGLIRAFF
TRBJ1-3,15,few,TRBV28,.,TGTGCCAGCAGTTTCTCTGGGGGGAGGAGAAACACCATATATTTT,CASSFSGGRRNTIYF
TRBJ2-3,15,.,TRBV10-3,TRBD1,TGTGCCTCGGCCCAGCCACAGGGGGCCACAGATACGCAGTATTTT,CASAQPQGATDTQYF
TRBJ2-7,14,.,TRBV5-1,.,TGCGCCAGCAGCTCATCAACAGGGACCTACGAGCAGTACTTC,CASSSSTGTYEQYF
TRBJ2-2,15,.,TRBV2,TRBD1,TGTGCCAGCACTGGGACAGGGTGGAACACCGGGGAGCTGTTTTTT,CASTGTGWNTGELFF
TRBJ1-2,15,.,TRBV5-1,TRBD1,TGCGCCAGCAGCTTGGGAGACAGGGTTAACTATGGCTACACCTTC,CASSLGDRVNYGYTF
TRBJ1-6,14,.,TRBV30,.,TGTGCCTGGAGTGTACACGGGGGGTATTCACCCCTCCACTTT,CAWSVHGGYSPLHF
TRBJ2-2,14,.,TRBV10-3,TRBD2,TGTGCCATCTTGGTCCCCGGGGGGACCGGGGAGCTGTTTTTT,CAILVPGGTGELFF
TRBJ1-2,15,.,TRBV6-5,.,TGTGCCAGCAGTTACAGGAAGGGAGCTAACTATGGCTACACCTTC,CASSYRKGANYGYTF
TRBJ2-7,16,.,TRBV4-1,.,TGCGCCAGCAGCCAAGATACTAGGCGATGGGAATACGAGCAGTACTTC,CASSQDTRRWEYEQYF
TRBJ1-6,13,.,TRBV30,.,TGTGCAGCCTCCGTCTCCTATAATTCACCCCTCCACTTT,CAASVSYNSPLHF
TRBJ1-5,15,once,TRBV3-1/TRBV3-2,TRBD1,TGTGCCAGCAGCGGGTCGACAGGGGAAAGTCAGCCCCAGCATTTT,CASSGSTGESQPQHF
TRBJ2-5,13,.,TRBV6-1,.,TGTGCCAGCAGTGAGAACAGCGGAGAGACCCAGTACTTC,CASSENSGETQYF
TRBJ2-5,16,.,TRBV7-2,.,TGTGCCAGCAGCTTCGGACTCCTCCGCAGCCAAGAGACCCAGTACTTC,CASSFGLLRSQETQYF
TRBJ1-1,12,.,TRBV29-1,.,TGCAGCGTTGGGAGGGCCCGAACTGAAGCTTTCTTT,CSVGRARTEAFF
TRBJ2-1,16,once,TRBV18,TRBD1,TGTGCCAGCTCACCTACCCGGACAGGAAACTACAATGAGCAGTTCTTC,CASSPTRTGNYNEQFF
TRBJ1-2,14,once,TRBV2,.,TGTGCCAGCAGGACGGAAGTACTCTCGGGTGGCTACACCTTC,CASRTEVLSGGYTF
TRBJ1-1,12,.,TRBV28,.,TGTGCCAGCAGTCCCTCAGGGCCTGAAGCTTTCTTT,CASSPSGPEAFF
TRBJ2-3,16,.,TRBV11-3,.,TGTGCCAGCAGCTCTAGAGGAGGGGGCTTAACAGATACGCAGTATTTT,CASSSRGGGLTDTQYF
TRBJ1-2,14,few,TRBV27,.,TGTGCCAGCAGTTTAACAGGGCGTCTCTATGGCTACACCTTC,CASSLTGRLYGYTF
TRBJ1-2,16,.,TRBV2,.,TGTGCCTCCCTTGGGCCAAGGGGGAAGGGCAACTATGGCTACACCTTC,CASLGPRGKGNYGYTF
TRBJ2-3,13,.,TRBV10-3,.,TGTGCCGCCCTCGAGGTGAGCACAGATACGCAGTATTTT,CAALEVSTDTQYF
TRBJ2-7,12,few,TRBV3-1/TRBV3-2,.,TGTGCCAGCAGCCAAGATCAGGGGGAGCAGTACTTC,CASSQDQGEQYF
TRBJ2-3,17,.,TRBV4-1,TRBD2,TGCGCCAGCAGCCCCGAACGACTAGCGGGGGTTACAGATACGCAGTATTTT,CASSPERLAGVTDTQYF
TRBJ1-6,13,few,TRBV6-5,TRBD1,TGTGCCAGCAGTTCGGGACAGTCTTCACCCCTCCACTTT,CASSSGQSSPLHF
TRBJ1-2,14,once,TRBV11-3,TRBD1,TGTGCCAGCAGCTCCGACAGGGGGGAAAATGGCTACACCTTC,CASSSDRGENGYTF
TRBJ1-5,14,.,TRBV2,TRBD1,TGTGCCAGCAGTGAAAGGGACAGAAATCAGCCCCAGCATTTT,CASSERDRNQPQHF
TRBJ2-1,14,.,TRBV27,.,TGTGCCAGCAGCTCACATTGGAGAGTTAATGAGCAGTTCTTC,CASSSHWRVNEQFF
TRBJ2-1,16,.,TRBV7-2,.,TGTGCCAGCAGCGCGAGGGGCGGGACGGATCTGCTGGAGCAGTTCTTC,CASSARGGTDLLEQFF
TRBJ1-1,13,.,TRBV29-1,.,TGCAGCGTTGAAAGACACCAGAACACTGAAGCTTTCTTT,CSVERHQNTEAFF
TRBJ2-1,12,.,TRBV11-2,.,TGTGCCAGCAGCCCGACAGTCAATGAGCAGTTCTTC,CASSPTVNEQFF
TRBJ2-1,16,.,TRBV6-4,.,TGTGCCAGCAGTGAACGAGGCGGAGTTTCGTACAATGAGCAGTTCTTC,CASSERGGVSYNEQFF
TRBJ1-4,13,.,TRBV12-3/TRBV12-4,.,TGTGCCAGCAGCTCGGTCCGCCCCGGAAAACTGTTTTTT,CASSSVRPGKLFF
TRBJ1-2,15,.,TRBV5-1,.,TGCGCCAGCAGCTTGGATGGGGGGTATCTCGATGGCTACACCTTC,CASSLDGGYLDGYTF
TRBJ1-1,16,.,TRBV19,.,TGTGCCAGTAGTATTTTTAAGAAGGACATGAACACTGAAGCTTTCTTT,CASSIFKKDMNTEAFF
TRBJ1-2,19,.,TRBV5-6,TRBD1,TGTGCCAGCAGCTTGGCAGGGGGGCTCTTTTCGTTTACTAACTATGGCTACACCTTC,CASSLAGGLFSFTNYGYTF
TRBJ2-5,16,.,TRBV28,TRBD2,TGTGCCAGCAGTTACCCCGCTAGCGGGGTCCAAGAGACCCAGTACTTC,CASSYPASGVQETQYF
TRBJ2-3,17,.,TRBV3-1/TRBV3-2,TRBD2,TGTGCCAGCAGCCAGCAACTAGCGGGGACCAGCGTAGATACGCAGTATTTT,CASSQQLAGTSVDTQYF
TRBJ1-1,12,.,TRBV28,TRBD1,TGTGCCAGCAGTCCGCCGGACAGGGGAGCTTTCTTT,CASSPPDRGAFF
TRBJ1-4,13,.,TRBV6-5,.,TGTGCCAGCAGTTACAGCCTGTATGAAAAACTGTTTTTT,CASSYSLYEKLFF
TRBJ1-1,10,.,TRBV5-1,.,TGCGCCAGCAGCTTGGACGGAGCTTTCTTT,CASSLDGAFF
TRBJ2-7,11,few,TRBV3-1/TRBV3-2,.,TGTGCCAGCACGAGAGGAACCGAGCAGTACTTC,CASTRGTEQYF
TRBJ1-1,12,.,TRBV5-4,.,TGTGCCAGCAGCTTGGGAGGCGTTGAAGCTTTCTTT,CASSLGGVEAFF
TRBJ2-4,15,.,TRBV2,TRBD2,TGTGCCAGCAGCCCCACTCTAGCGGGTAAAAACATTCAGTACTTC,CASSPTLAGKNIQYF